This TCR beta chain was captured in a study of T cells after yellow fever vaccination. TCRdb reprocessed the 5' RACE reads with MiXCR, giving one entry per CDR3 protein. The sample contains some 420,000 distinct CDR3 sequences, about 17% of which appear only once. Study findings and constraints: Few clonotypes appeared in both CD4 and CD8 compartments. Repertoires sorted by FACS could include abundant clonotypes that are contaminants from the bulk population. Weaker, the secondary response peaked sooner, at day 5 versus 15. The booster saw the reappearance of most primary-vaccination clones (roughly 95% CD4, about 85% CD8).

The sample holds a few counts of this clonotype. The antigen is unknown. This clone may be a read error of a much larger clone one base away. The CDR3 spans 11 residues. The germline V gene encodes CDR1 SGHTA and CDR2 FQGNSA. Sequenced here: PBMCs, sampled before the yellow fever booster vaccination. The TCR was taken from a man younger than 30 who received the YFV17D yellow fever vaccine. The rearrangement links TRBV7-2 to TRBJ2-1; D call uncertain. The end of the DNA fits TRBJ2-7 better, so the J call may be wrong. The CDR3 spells CASRSYNEQYF. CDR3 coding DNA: TGTGCCAGCCGCAGCTACAATGAGCAGTACTTC.